This is a list of T cell receptor beta chains from one sample in a study of blood T cell repertoires in COVID-19. TCRdb keeps only in-frame clones here, not all; method: immunoSEQ multiplex PCR. The sample lists about 240,000 clones; 80% to 90% were seen once. The sequencing input was peripheral blood. Receptors were obtained from an elderly woman with COVID-19, enrolled during active disease. Both conserved end residues are part of each CDR3. A row's size may be missing; if present it is once, few, many or a size class.

v_call	j_call	clone_size	cdr3_aa
TRBV30	TRBJ2-2	.	CAWKTSGNTGELFF
TRBV2	TRBJ2-7	.	CASSGKGASYEQYF
TRBV20-1	TRBJ1-1	.	CSASRGKTEAFF
TRBV9	TRBJ2-7	.	CASSDGGTAGSEQYF
TRBV28	TRBJ2-4	once	CASSSPAGGSKNIQYF
TRBV5-1	TRBJ1-2	few	CASSIQGPNYGYTF
TRBV6-2/TRBV6-3	TRBJ1-1	few	CASSQARGAEAFF
TRBV6-2/TRBV6-3	TRBJ1-1	.	CASSSAGWYTEAFF
TRBV30	TRBJ1-5	.	CAWSVGPTPRGNQPQHF
TRBV28	TRBJ2-2	.	CASSTHSPSTGELFF
TRBV2	TRBJ2-3	.	CASRRGQVITYTDTQYF
TRBV30	TRBJ2-2	once	CAWQVLWNTGELFF
TRBV6-2/TRBV6-3	TRBJ2-7	few	CASSYNRGLYEQYF
TRBV5-1	TRBJ2-2	.	CASSLKAGGPRELFF
TRBV27	TRBJ2-1	.	CASSKTGVNEQFF
TRBV14	TRBJ2-3	.	CASSPTQRISTDTQYF
TRBV4-1	TRBJ1-1	.	CASSLFERNTEAFF
TRBV4-1	TRBJ1-1	.	CASSLGVTDGWTEAFF
TRBV12-3/TRBV12-4	TRBJ1-2	.	CASSRTGRYGYTF
TRBV30	TRBJ1-2	.	CACHRPSYGYTF
TRBV3-1/TRBV3-2	TRBJ1-3	.	CASSQDVTRGNTIYF
TRBV5-4	TRBJ2-5	.	CASSFTGPETQYF